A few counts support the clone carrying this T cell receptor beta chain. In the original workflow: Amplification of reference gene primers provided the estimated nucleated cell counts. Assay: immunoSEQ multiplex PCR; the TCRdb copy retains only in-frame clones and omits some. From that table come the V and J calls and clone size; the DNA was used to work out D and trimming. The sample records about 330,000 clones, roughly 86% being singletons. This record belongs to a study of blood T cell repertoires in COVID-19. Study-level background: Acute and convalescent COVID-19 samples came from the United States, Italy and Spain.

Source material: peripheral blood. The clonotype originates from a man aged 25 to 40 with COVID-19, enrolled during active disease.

The CDR3 DNA follows: TGTGCCAGCAGTTCCTCAGGGGCCCAGTACTTC. Translation gives CASSSSGAQYF. The chain links TRBV28 to TRBJ2-5; TRBD1 is a possible D gene (6 bases). Per the germline V gene, CDR1 is MDHEN and CDR2 is SYDVKM. Trimming cost V 4 bases and J 9 bases, with 9 bases left between them. The CDR3 covers 11 residues.